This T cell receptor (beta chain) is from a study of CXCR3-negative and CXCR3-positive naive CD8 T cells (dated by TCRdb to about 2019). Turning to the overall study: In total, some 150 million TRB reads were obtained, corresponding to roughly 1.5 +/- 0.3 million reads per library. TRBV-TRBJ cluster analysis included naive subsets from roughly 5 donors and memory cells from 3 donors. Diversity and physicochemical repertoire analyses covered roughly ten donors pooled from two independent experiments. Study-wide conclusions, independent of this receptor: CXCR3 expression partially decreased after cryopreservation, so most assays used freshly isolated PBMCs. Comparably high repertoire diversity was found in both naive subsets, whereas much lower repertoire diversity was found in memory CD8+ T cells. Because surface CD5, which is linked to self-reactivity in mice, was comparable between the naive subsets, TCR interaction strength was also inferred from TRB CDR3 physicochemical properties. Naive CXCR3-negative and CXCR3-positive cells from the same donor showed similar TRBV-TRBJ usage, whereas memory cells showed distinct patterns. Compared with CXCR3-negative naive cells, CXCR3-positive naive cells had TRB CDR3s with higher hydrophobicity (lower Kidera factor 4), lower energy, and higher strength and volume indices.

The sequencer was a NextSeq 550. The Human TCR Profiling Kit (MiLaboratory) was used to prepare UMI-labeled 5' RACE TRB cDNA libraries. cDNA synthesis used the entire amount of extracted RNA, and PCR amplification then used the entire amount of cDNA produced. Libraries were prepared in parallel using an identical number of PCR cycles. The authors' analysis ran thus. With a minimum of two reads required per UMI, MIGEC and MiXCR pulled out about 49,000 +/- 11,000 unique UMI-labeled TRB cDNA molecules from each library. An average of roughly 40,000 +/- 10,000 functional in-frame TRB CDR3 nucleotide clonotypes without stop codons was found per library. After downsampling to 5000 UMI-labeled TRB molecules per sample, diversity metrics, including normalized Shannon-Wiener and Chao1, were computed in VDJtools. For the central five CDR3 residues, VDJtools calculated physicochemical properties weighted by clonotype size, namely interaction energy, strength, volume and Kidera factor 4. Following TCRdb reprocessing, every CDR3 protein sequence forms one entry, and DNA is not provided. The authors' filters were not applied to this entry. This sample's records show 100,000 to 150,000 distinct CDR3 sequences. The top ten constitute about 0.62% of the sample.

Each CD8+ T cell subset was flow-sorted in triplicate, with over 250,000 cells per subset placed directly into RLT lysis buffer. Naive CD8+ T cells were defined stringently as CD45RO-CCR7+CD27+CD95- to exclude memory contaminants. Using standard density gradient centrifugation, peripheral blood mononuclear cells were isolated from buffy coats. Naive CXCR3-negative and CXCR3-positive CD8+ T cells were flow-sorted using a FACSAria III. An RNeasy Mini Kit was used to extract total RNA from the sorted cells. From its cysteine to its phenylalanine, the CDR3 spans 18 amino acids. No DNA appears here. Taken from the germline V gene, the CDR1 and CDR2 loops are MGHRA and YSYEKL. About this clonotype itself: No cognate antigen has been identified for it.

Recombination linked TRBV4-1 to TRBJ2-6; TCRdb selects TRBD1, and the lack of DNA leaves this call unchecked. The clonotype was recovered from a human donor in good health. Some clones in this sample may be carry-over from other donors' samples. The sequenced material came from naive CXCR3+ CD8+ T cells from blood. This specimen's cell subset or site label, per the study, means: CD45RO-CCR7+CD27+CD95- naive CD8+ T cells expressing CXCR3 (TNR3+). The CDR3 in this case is CASSQDPGPNSGANVLTF.